A single sample is the source of the 31 T cell receptor beta chains below, sequenced in a study of blood T cell repertoires in COVID-19 (dated by TCRdb to the early 2020s). Libraries were constructed by the immunoSEQ multiplex PCR assay. Entries here come from immuneACCESS through TCRdb and include only in-frame sequences with V and J called. Some clones fail to appear in such tables; in the studies checked, an unresolved V gene covers under half of the shortfall, and the cause of the remainder is unknown. For this sample the table gives around 130,000 clones, of which roughly 80% were detected only once. The top ten clonotypes cover about 12% of the sample. The sequenced sample was peripheral blood. These receptors were collected from a woman aged 55-69 years with acute or convalescent COVID-19.

This clone has just a few counts. This sequence joins TRBV27 and TRBJ1-2; 12 positions agree with TRBD1. The CDR3 spans 15 residues. V dropped 2 bases and J dropped 6; count of bases not matched to a gene: 4. Germline CDR1 and CDR2: MNHEY and SMNVEV (reference sequence). CDR3 DNA: TGTGCCAGCAGTTTACTAGGGACAGGGGGCCATGGCTACACCTTC. It translates to CASSLLGTGGHGYTF.

This chain connects TRBV19 to TRBJ2-1; 7 bases align to TRBD1. The germline CDR1 and CDR2 sequences are LNHDA and SQIVND (reference sequence). The junction had 7 bases not matched to a gene; V was cut back by 10 bases and J by 7 bases. The CDR3 is 12 amino acids. Here the CDR3 reads CATVTGINEQFF. CDR3 DNA: TGTGCCACCGTGACAGGGATTAATGAGCAGTTCTTC.

CDR3: CASSPDPRRKDTQYF. Written as DNA, the CDR3 is TGTGCCAGCAGCCCAGACCCTCGGCGGAAAGATACGCAGTATTTT. V gene TRBV9 combines with J gene TRBJ2-3; D unclear. Per germline, CDR1 SGDLS and CDR2 YYNGEE. CDR3 size: 15 residues. Trimming removed 4 bases from V and 5 bases from J, with 17 bases in between.

The chain is built from TRBV3-1 (or the pseudogene TRBV3-2) and TRBJ1-4; D gene ambiguous. The CDR3 runs 15 residues. Germline V gives CDR1 LGHDT, CDR2 YNNKEL (reference sequence). V lost 1 base, J lost 8 bases, and 14 bases lay in between. The CDR3 region has the DNA TGTGCCAGCAGCCAAGGTACGGCCACGGGGGAAAAACTGTTTTTT. Translating it yields CASSQGTATGEKLFF.

V gene TRBV6-5 combines with J gene TRBJ2-7; D not resolved. The CDR3 runs 13 residues. V lost 7 bases and J lost 0, with 10 bases in between. Germline V gives CDR1 MNHEY, CDR2 SVGAGI. As DNA, the CDR3 is TGTGCCAGCACAACATGGAGCTCCTACGAGCAGTACTTC. This translates into CASTTWSSYEQYF.

The chain is built from TRBV29-1 and TRBJ2-7; 7 bases are shared with TRBD1. The junction had 8 bases not matched to a gene; V was cut back by 6 bases and J by 0 bases. CDR1 SQVTM and CDR2 ANQGSEA come from the germline V gene. CDR3 length equals 14 residues. CDR3 loop: CSVLRQGASYEQYF. As DNA, the CDR3 is TGCAGCGTCCTTCGACAGGGAGCCTCCTACGAGCAGTACTTC.

The chain employs TRBV6-1 and TRBJ1-2; 8 bases agree with TRBD1. With 3 bases clipped from V and 7 bases from J, the junction kept 4 bases outside the gene matches. Germline V gene lookup returns CDR1 MNHNS and CDR2 SASEGT. This CDR3 has 13 amino acids. The CDR3 DNA reads TGTGCCAGCAGTGAGACAGGGGACAGTGGCTACACCTTC. This sequence encodes CASSETGDSGYTF.

This clone was seen only once. The chain links TRBV5-1 to TRBJ1-2; perhaps TRBD1 as D (6 bases). Germline-derived CDR1 and CDR2 are SGHRS and YFSETQ. Trimming shortened V by 0 bases and J by 6 bases, and 12 bases separated the two germline ends. CDR3 size: 14 residues. CDR3 residues: CASSLEQGYNGYTF. The DNA of the CDR3 is TGCGCCAGCAGCTTGGAACAGGGTTATAATGGCTACACCTTC.

This clone was observed once. The CDR3 region is CASSWAQDYTF. In nucleotides, the CDR3 is TGTGCCAGCAGCTGGGCCCAGGACTACACCTTC. The rearrangement joins TRBV5-5 to TRBJ1-2, with D unresolved. The V gene's germline CDR1 is SGHKS and CDR2 YYEKEE (reference sequence). CDR3 length: 11 amino acids. V gave up 3 bases and J gave up 10 bases, with 10 bases separating them.

V usage is TRBV12-3 or TRBV12-4 and J usage is TRBJ1-2; D is ambiguous. V lost 2 bases to trimming and J lost 4 bases, with 8 bases between them. The CDR3 totals 13 residues. The CDR3, as DNA: TGTGCCAGCAGTTTAAATCCCTCCTATGGCTACACCTTC. Protein product: CASSLNPSYGYTF.

V gene TRBV7-9 combines with J gene TRBJ2-5, with TRBD1 matching 9 bases. Per germline, CDR1 SEHNR and CDR2 FQNEAQ (reference sequence). The CDR3 has 15 amino acids. Losses at the gene ends were 5 bases for V and 3 bases for J; bases not matched to a gene: 7. CDR3 coding DNA: TGTGCCAGCAGCCTCGGACAGGGGAGCAAAGAGACCCAGTACTTC. Protein: CASSLGQGSKETQYF.

This clone has a single count. The V gene is TRBV20-1, the J gene TRBJ2-1; a weak D match, TRBD2 (6 bases). The V end lost 8 bases, the J end lost 8 bases, and 13 bases lay between the germline ends. CDR1 is DFQATT, CDR2 SNEGSKA, per germline (reference sequence). There are 11 residues in the CDR3. The CDR3 region is CSPRRGYEQFF. The CDR3, as DNA: TGCAGTCCGAGGCGGGGCTATGAGCAGTTCTTC.

The chain employs TRBV6-4 and TRBJ1-5; the D gene is possibly TRBD1 (5 bases). Germline-derived CDR1 and CDR2 are MRHNA and SNTAGT. V lost 0 bases to trimming and J lost 9 bases, with 9 bases between them. The CDR3 length is 13 residues. As DNA, the CDR3 is TGTGCCAGCAGTGACTCGGGGACTTCGCCCCAGCATTTT. This translates into CASSDSGTSPQHF.

The chain combines TRBV11-2 with TRBJ1-2, with D tentatively TRBD1 (5 bases). CDR1 and CDR2 from the germline V gene are SGHAT and FQNNGV. Trimming pared 0 bases from V and 4 bases from J, leaving 21 bases between. This CDR3 has 18 residues. DNA of the CDR3: TGTGCCAGCAGCTTAGATAGTAAGGGAACGGGACTCTTCTATGGCTACACCTTC. This translates into CASSLDSKGTGLFYGYTF. The full variable domain, with the rest looked up from reference TRBV11-2 and TRBJ1-2, is EAGVAQSPRYKIIEKRQSVAFWCNPISGHATLYWYQQILGQGPKLLIQFQNNGVVDDSQLPKDRFSAERLKGVDSTLKIQPAKLEDSAVYLCASSLDSKGTGLFYGYTFGSGTRLTVV.

The gene calls are TRBV6-6 and TRBJ1-2; 8 nucleotides align to TRBD1. Trimming took 2 bases from V and 7 from J; bases not matched to a gene: 6. Germline V gene sequence: CDR1 MNHNY, CDR2 SVGAGI (reference sequence). The CDR3 is 14 residues long. The CDR3 spells CASSYVDRGSGYTF. CDR3 coding DNA: TGTGCCAGCAGTTACGTTGACAGGGGAAGTGGCTACACCTTC.

The chain has TRBV3-1 (or the pseudogene TRBV3-2) and TRBJ2-7; D is unclear. V lost 4 bases to trimming and J lost 2 bases, with 9 bases between them. The germline CDR1 and CDR2 sequences are LGHDT and YNNKEL (reference sequence). The CDR3 contains 13 residues. CDR3 protein: CASSRQITYEQYF. The CDR3 coding sequence is TGTGCCAGCAGCCGCCAGATCACCTACGAGCAGTACTTC.

V is TRBV19 and J is TRBJ1-1; 8 bases line up with TRBD1. The junction had 5 bases not matched to a gene; V was cut back by 6 bases and J by 5 bases. CDR1 LNHDA and CDR2 SQIVND come from the germline V gene (reference sequence). The CDR3 has 13 amino acids. CDR3 DNA: TGTGCCAGTAGCTACAGGGGGGGAACTGAAGCTTTCTTT. Translated, it gives CASSYRGGTEAFF.

V gene TRBV20-1 combines with J gene TRBJ1-4; D perhaps matches TRBD1 (6 bases). Germline V gene data show CDR1 as DFQATT and CDR2 as SNEGSKA (reference sequence). V was cut by 3 bases and J by 4 bases, with 12 bases left in between. This CDR3 is 14 amino acids long. The CDR3, as DNA: TGCAGTGCTAGTTGGACAGACAATAATGAAAAACTGTTTTTT. It encodes CSASWTDNNEKLFF.

This clone was counted between two and nine times. The chain couples TRBV6-5 to TRBJ1-1, with unresolved D. The CDR3 is made up of 13 amino acids. Deletions cut 8 bases from V and 4 bases from J, with 14 bases between. CDR1 is MNHEY, CDR2 SVGAGI, per germline. The CDR3 nucleotides are TGTGCCAGCGGGAGAGGCGCGATCACTGAAGCTTTCTTT. Protein sequence: CASGRGAITEAFF.

The V and J genes are TRBV5-1 and TRBJ1-1, with D tentatively TRBD1 (6 bases). The CDR3 runs to 15 residues. Trimming stripped 4 bases from V and 1 base from J, with 14 bases between. Germline V CDR1 and CDR2: SGHRS, YFSETQ. CDR3 sequence: CASSRGSGANTEAFF. DNA of the CDR3: TGCGCCAGCAGCAGGGGGTCAGGTGCGAACACTGAAGCTTTCTTT.

The CDR3 here is CASSPQTGEVGTEAFF. CDR3 nucleotide sequence: TGCGCCAGCAGCCCTCAGACAGGGGAGGTCGGCACTGAAGCTTTCTTT. The chain uses TRBV5-1 and TRBJ1-1; 8 bases align to TRBD1. V was clipped by 4 bases and J by 4 bases; unmatched bases: 12. CDR1 is SGHRS and CDR2 is YFSETQ in the germline V gene. This CDR3 contains 16 residues.

This clone was picked up one time. Other DNA sequences in this specimen translate into the identical CDR3. The chain carries TRBV7-3 and TRBJ1-1; TRBD1 aligns across 8 bases. The ends lost 4 bases at V and 1 base at J; junction bases unmatched: 2. Per the germline V gene, CDR1 is SGHTA and CDR2 is FQGTGA. The CDR3 totals 14 residues. The CDR3 DNA is TGTGCCAGCAGCTCACAGGGGGGGAACACTGAAGCTTTCTTT. The encoded protein is CASSSQGGNTEAFF.

This clone was seen once. The chain joins TRBV14 to TRBJ2-3; the match to TRBD2 covers 11 bases. CDR3 length: 17 residues. Germline V gives CDR1 SGHDN, CDR2 FVKESK. V trimming: 0 bases; J trimming: 4 bases; junction bases outside the gene matches: 6. The DNA for the CDR3 is TGTGCCAGCAGCCAAGATAGGGGGACTAGCGGACCAGATACGCAGTATTTT. Translation: CASSQDRGTSGPDTQYF.

The chain couples TRBV11-2 to TRBJ1-1; no clear D. The CDR3 sequence is 15 residues long. Germline assignment: CDR1 SGHAT and CDR2 FQNNGV. The V gene lost 7 bases and the J gene lost 5 bases, with 20 bases spanning the gap. CDR3 bases: TGTGCCAGCACCGGAGGGTTGGGTCGCGGGACTGAAGCTTTCTTT. Its protein product is CASTGGLGRGTEAFF.

The chain links TRBV14 to TRBJ1-2, with TRBD1 identical over 7 bases. V lost 4 bases and J lost 2; bases outside the gene matches: 7. Germline assignment: CDR1 SGHDN and CDR2 FVKESK. The CDR3 runs 15 residues. CDR3 residues: CASSLKQGWNYGYTF. DNA for the CDR3: TGTGCCAGCAGCCTTAAACAGGGGTGGAACTATGGCTACACCTTC.

The chain couples TRBV30 to TRBJ2-5; D perhaps matches TRBD2 (5 bases). The germline CDR1 and CDR2 sequences are GTSNPN and SVGIG (reference sequence). Trimming removed 0 bases from V and 6 bases from J, with 14 bases in between. The CDR3 loop spans 14 amino acids. The chain's CDR3 is CAWSVHFPGKTQYF. The CDR3 DNA is TGTGCCTGGAGTGTACATTTCCCGGGGAAGACCCAGTACTTC.

This clone was counted a single time. This chain joins TRBV2 and TRBJ1-5, with D perhaps matching TRBD1 (6 bases). The V gene's germline CDR1 is SNHLY and CDR2 FYNNEI. The V and J ends lost 6 bases and 3 bases respectively, with 18 bases between them. This CDR3 spans 16 amino acids. CDR3 protein: CASSGSGGGYNQPQHF. The DNA for the CDR3 is TGTGCCAGCAGCGGCTCGGGGGGGGGCTACAATCAGCCCCAGCATTTT.

The V gene is TRBV27, the J gene TRBJ1-1, with a weak D call TRBD1 (5 bases). V was clipped by 9 bases and J by 0 bases, with 8 bases between them. The germline gives CDR1 MNHEY, CDR2 SMNVEV (reference sequence). This CDR3 has 12 amino acids. In DNA, the CDR3 is TGTGCCAGTGCGACAGTGAACACTGAAGCTTTCTTT. This encodes CASATVNTEAFF.

This sequence joins TRBV12-3 or TRBV12-4 and TRBJ1-1; D is unclear. The CDR3 contains 13 residues. Trimming took off 3 bases at V and 5 bases at J, with 10 bases between the two ends. The CDR3 DNA is TGTGCCAGCAGTTTGGGAGAATTAACTGAAGCTTTCTTT. This codes for CASSLGELTEAFF.

V usage is TRBV3-1 (or the pseudogene TRBV3-2) and J usage is TRBJ1-4; D not certain. The CDR3 has 11 amino acids. The germline gives CDR1 LGHDT, CDR2 YNNKEL (reference sequence). V was shortened by 6 bases and J by 8 bases, with 7 bases between the two germline ends. The CDR3 sequence: CASRGREKLFF. DNA for the CDR3: TGTGCCAGCAGAGGGAGGGAAAAACTGTTTTTT.

This chain links TRBV19 with TRBJ2-3; D possibly corresponds to TRBD1 (5 bases). Trimming cost V 7 bases and J 4 bases, with 12 bases left between them. This CDR3 comprises 13 residues. From germline, CDR1 is LNHDA and CDR2 SQIVND (reference sequence). The CDR3 DNA follows: TGTGCCAGTACCGTCCAGGGTGCAGATACGCAGTATTTT. Its protein is CASTVQGADTQYF.